This entry lists 16 T cell receptor beta chains sequenced from one sample in a study of blood T cell repertoires in COVID-19. Data came from immunoSEQ multiplex PCR; TCRdb stores just in-frame clones and leaves some out. Seen here are 650,000 to 800,000 clones, 85% to 90% observed once, and the top ten hold roughly 0.25%. The specimen sequenced was peripheral blood. The source is a woman younger than 35 with acute or convalescent COVID-19.

This clone is a singleton in its sample. The chain combines TRBV7-8 with TRBJ1-2; D possibly corresponds to TRBD1 (5 bases). The CDR3 extends over 14 amino acids. Deletions cut 5 bases from V and 3 bases from J, with 13 bases between. Germline V gives CDR1 SGHVS, CDR2 FQNEAQ. The DNA for the CDR3 is TGTGCCAGCAGCCATCGGGGGGAGGACTATGGCTACACCTTC. This encodes CASSHRGEDYGYTF.

The genes are TRBV11-2 and TRBJ1-1, with D uncertain. The length of the CDR3 is 15 residues. V lost 3 bases and J lost 5, with 16 bases in between. Germline V CDR1 and CDR2: SGHAT, FQNNGV. The CDR3 DNA follows: TGTGCCAGCAGCTTGGTACGAGTCGGAGGAACTGAAGCTTTCTTT. This sequence encodes CASSLVRVGGTEAFF.

The rearrangement joins TRBV27 to TRBJ2-7, with D tentatively TRBD2 (6 bases). The V and J ends lost 1 base and 6 bases respectively, with 10 bases between them. This CDR3 is 13 amino acids long. Germline CDR1 is MNHEY and CDR2 is SMNVEV (reference sequence). CDR3 nucleotides: TGTGCCAGCAGTTTATATCAGGGAGGCGAGCAGTACTTC. Translation gives CASSLYQGGEQYF.

The chain has TRBV5-1 and TRBJ2-7; 10 bases map to TRBD2. The CDR3 is 14 residues long. The trim removed 3 bases at V and 7 bases at J, leaving 7 bases unmatched. Germline V lookup: CDR1 SGHRS, CDR2 YFSETQ. The DNA of the CDR3 is TGCGCCAGCAGCTGGGCGGCTAGCGGGGGAGAGCAGTACTTC. It is translated as CASSWAASGGEQYF.

The chain couples TRBV14 to TRBJ2-7; TRBD2 matches at 12 bases. V shed 2 bases, J shed 2 bases, and the junction held 4 bases outside the gene matches. Germline assignment: CDR1 SGHDN and CDR2 FVKESK. This CDR3 spans 16 amino acids. CDR3 sequence reads: CASSQHTSGGPYEQYF. In nucleotides, the CDR3 is TGTGCCAGCAGCCAACACACTAGCGGGGGGCCCTACGAGCAGTACTTC.

The gene calls are TRBV25-1 and TRBJ2-1; D is unclear. Between the trimmed V and J ends, which lost 3 bases and 1 base, there was a span of 4 bases. Germline V lookup: CDR1 MGHDK, CDR2 SYGVNS. The CDR3 is 13 residues long. The CDR3 DNA follows: TGTGCCAGCAGTGATCTATCCTACAATGAGCAGTTCTTC. This codes for CASSDLSYNEQFF.

The gene calls are TRBV30 and TRBJ2-3; TRBD2 is a possible D gene (5 bases). V dropped 2 bases and J dropped 8 bases, with 8 bases sitting between them. The CDR3 has 11 amino acids. Germline CDR1 is GTSNPN and CDR2 is SVGIG (reference sequence). CDR3 loop: CAWSHRGTQYF. CDR3 sequence (DNA): TGTGCCTGGAGTCATCGGGGTACGCAGTATTTT.

The V gene is TRBV7-6, the J gene TRBJ1-5; perhaps TRBD1 as D (5 bases). Trimming removed 5 bases at V and 4 bases at J, with 12 bases between. There are 14 residues in the CDR3. Germline V gene lookup returns CDR1 SGHVS and CDR2 FNYEAQ. CDR3 bases: TGTGCCAGCAGCCTAAGGGAGGGGAATCAGCCCCAGCATTTT. Residues: CASSLREGNQPQHF.

The V call is TRBV27, the J call TRBJ1-2; tentatively, D is TRBD1 (5 bases). V gave up 4 bases and J gave up 8 bases, with 14 bases separating them. This CDR3 region has 13 residues. The germline gives CDR1 MNHEY, CDR2 SMNVEV (reference sequence). CDR3 sequence: CASSWGWFGGYTF. The CDR3 DNA sequence: TGTGCCAGCAGTTGGGGCTGGTTCGGCGGCTACACCTTC.

As regards this clone: This specimen includes other DNA sequences encoding the same CDR3. The V gene is TRBV10-3, the J gene TRBJ2-3; 7 bases line up with TRBD1. CDR1 and CDR2 from the germline V gene are ENHRY and SYGVKD. J lost 1 base, V lost 0 bases, and 1 base had no gene match. The CDR3 loop spans 15 amino acids. The CDR3 sequence: CAISESGQGTDTQYF. In DNA, the CDR3 is TGTGCCATCAGTGAGTCTGGACAGGGCACAGATACGCAGTATTTT.

This chain links TRBV9 with TRBJ1-1; D not certain. CDR1 is SGDLS and CDR2 is YYNGEE in the germline V gene. V was clipped by 3 bases and J by 0 bases, with 12 bases between them. The CDR3 has 15 amino acids. CDR3 DNA: TGTGCCAGCAGCGGATCAGGCCTCATGAACACTGAAGCTTTCTTT. It yields the protein CASSGSGLMNTEAFF.

This chain connects TRBV27 to TRBJ2-2, with 7 positions matching TRBD1. Germline values: CDR1 MNHEY, CDR2 SMNVEV (reference sequence). V lost 6 bases and J lost 3; bases outside the gene matches: 7. This CDR3 region has 15 residues. The CDR3 DNA reads TGTGCCAGCAGGGTACGGCAGGGGGACACCGGGGAGCTGTTTTTT. It yields the protein CASRVRQGDTGELFF.

A note on this clone: The same CDR3 also results from other DNA sequences found in this sample. This sequence joins TRBV9 and TRBJ1-1; D not resolved. V lost 0 bases and J lost 1, with 7 bases in between. CDR3 length: 14 amino acids. CDR1 is SGDLS, CDR2 YYNGEE, per germline. The CDR3 spells CASSVGGANTEAFF. CDR3 bases: TGTGCCAGCAGCGTAGGGGGAGCGAACACTGAAGCTTTCTTT. Full variable domain (rest looked up from reference TRBV9 and TRBJ1-1): DSGVTQTPKHLITATGQRVTLRCSPRSGDLSVYWYQQSLDQGLQFLIQYYNGEERAKGNILERFSAQQFPDLHSELNLSSLELGDSALYFCASSVGGANTEAFFGQGTRLTVV.

This sequence joins TRBV19 and TRBJ1-2; TRBD1 agrees at 7 bases. The V and J ends lost 1 base and 1 base, in that order; junction bases with no gene match: 12. This CDR3 spans 18 amino acids. In germline, CDR1 is LNHDA, CDR2 SQIVND (reference sequence). This CDR3 is CASSIVVLDRRLNYGYTF. The CDR3, as DNA: TGTGCCAGTAGTATAGTGGTACTGGACAGGAGACTTAACTATGGCTACACCTTC.

The chain links TRBV9 to TRBJ2-7, with D possibly matching TRBD1 (5 bases). V shed 0 bases and J shed 3 bases, with 10 bases lying between them. The CDR3 is 14 amino acids. Looked up from germline, CDR1 is SGDLS and CDR2 is YYNGEE. The CDR3 nucleotides are TGTGCCAGCAGCGTAGTTCCAGGGATCTACGAGCAGTACTTC. Its translation is CASSVVPGIYEQYF.

As regards this clone: In the same sample, other DNA sequences code for this CDR3. The J gene is TRBJ1-1, the V gene TRBV18; no reliable D call. Looked up from germline, CDR1 is KGHSH and CDR2 is LQKENI. V shed 6 bases and J shed 0 bases, with 8 bases lying between them. The CDR3 is 13 residues long. CDR3 protein: CASSLTVNTEAFF. As DNA, the CDR3 is TGTGCCAGCTCCCTCACAGTGAACACTGAAGCTTTCTTT. The whole variable domain, filled in from reference TRBV18 and TRBJ1-1, reads NAGVMQNPRHLVRRRGQEARLRCSPMKGHSHVYWYRQLPEEGLKFMVYLQKENIIDESGMPKERFSAEFPKEGPSILRIQQVVRGDSAAYFCASSLTVNTEAFFGQGTRLTVV.